This T cell receptor (beta chain) was recovered during a study of cytomegalovirus exposure and HLA in healthy donors. Turning to the study itself: Approximately 85 million unique TCRs from HLA-typed donors were held in an early release of data.

In the PCR, 60 Vbeta and 13 Jbeta primers were used. TCRdb's copy holds only in-frame clones and misses some; the assay was immunoSEQ multiplex PCR. The sample contains 65,000 to 85,000 clones, about a tenth of which appear only once. The trim removed 5 bases at V and 8 bases at J, leaving 5 bases unmatched. There are 13 residues in the CDR3. Germline V lookup: CDR1 SEHNR, CDR2 FQNEAQ (reference sequence). The study's findings and limits: For TCR beta chains, V- and J-gene trimming was later linked to a missense DCLRE1C variant. HLA alleles were associated with fewer than 20,000 TCR beta sequences in a later analysis at 0.05 false discovery rate.

Note on this clone: The antigen is not known.

The chain uses TRBV7-9 and TRBJ1-2, with TRBD1 matching over 10 bases. Sequencing was performed on PBMCs. This sequence originates from a man in his 60s in good health and CMV-seropositive. CDR3 bases: TGTGCCAGCAGCGGGACAGGGGTTGACGGCTACACCTTC. It yields the protein CASSGTGVDGYTF.